This TCR beta chain appears in the sequencing data of a study of blood T cell repertoires in COVID-19. Turning to the study itself: T cells, B-cell-depleted T cells, or PBMCs provided the cDNA or gDNA that served as material.

Participant age was roughly 18 to 89 years, and participants resided in approximately 25 US areas. Donors in Cohort 3 who had recovered were those with two negative PCRs, healthcare professional clearance, or resolution of their symptoms. Some clones are missing from TCRdb's copy, which holds only in-frame ones; the method was immunoSEQ multiplex PCR. The table lists a few hundred thousand clones, roughly nine tenths of them singletons. CDR1 SGHNT and CDR2 YENEEA come from the germline V gene. The CDR3 sequence is 17 residues long. Trimming took 4 bases from V and 3 from J, leaving 19 bases between them.

The TCR originated in a woman in her 30s who had recovered from COVID-19. V gene TRBV11-3 combines with J gene TRBJ2-4, with D possibly TRBD1 on 7 matching bases. Sequenced: PBMCs or T cells enriched from blood (not recorded which). Written as DNA, the CDR3 is TGTGCCAGCAGCTATTACGGAGGGGGCGAGGGCAAAAACATTCAGTACTTC. It specifies CASSYYGGGEGKNIQYF.